This T cell receptor (beta chain) is drawn from a study of cytomegalovirus exposure and HLA in healthy donors. Overall study results and limits: Later analysis reportedly placed an Asian-associated ancestry cluster below the approximately 730-donor mean in N-insertions.

The PCR contained 60 Vbeta and 13 Jbeta primers. The protocol was immunoSEQ multiplex PCR, while the TCRdb copy is restricted to in-frame clones and leaves out a portion. The data show fewer than 200,000 clones, around 68% seen once. Concerning this clone: What it binds is not known.

Trimming cost V 2 bases and J 1 base, with 3 bases left between them. The CDR3 length is 12 residues. Looked up from germline, CDR1 is KGHSH and CDR2 is LQKENI. Sequencing was carried out using PBMCs. The receptor comes from a woman aged 40 to 50 in good health and CMV-seropositive. V and J are TRBV18 and TRBJ2-7; D is ambiguous. Written as DNA, the CDR3 is TGTGCCAGCTCACCATTATCCTACGAGCAGTACTTC. This sequence encodes CASSPLSYEQYF.